These 14 T cell receptor beta chains originate from one sample sequenced in a study of cytomegalovirus exposure and HLA in healthy donors. Clones were sequenced by immunoSEQ multiplex PCR, and TCRdb holds only the in-frame ones, with some missing. This table holds roughly 65,000 clones, around 92% found once. The specimen was PBMCs. These receptors were obtained from a man between 18 and 35 years old in good health and CMV-seropositive.

The chain is built from TRBV28 and TRBJ1-4; D is unresolved. The CDR3 sequence is 14 residues long. The germline V gene has CDR1 MDHEN and CDR2 SYDVKM. The V end was cut by 2 bases, the J end by 0 bases, with 4 bases between. CDR3 region: CASSLTATNEKLFF. The CDR3 nucleotides are TGTGCCAGCAGTTTAACAGCAACTAATGAAAAACTGTTTTTT. Combining the CDR3 with reference TRBV28 and TRBJ1-4 gives the whole variable domain DVKVTQSSRYLVKRTGEKVFLECVQDMDHENMFWYRQDPGLGLRLIYFSYDVKMKEKGDIPEGYSVSREKKERFSLILESASTNQTSMYLCASSLTATNEKLFFGSGTQLSVL.

The chain joins TRBV5-1 to TRBJ2-6; 7 nucleotides agree with TRBD2. The CDR3 totals 16 residues. Germline lookup yields CDR1 SGHRS and CDR2 YFSETQ. Trimming removed 5 bases from V and 0 bases from J; junction bases left unmatched: 5. The CDR3 sequence is CASSSGLYSGANVLTF. The CDR3 nucleotides are TGCGCCAGCAGTAGCGGGTTGTACTCTGGGGCCAACGTCCTGACTTTC.

The rearrangement links TRBV19 to TRBJ2-5; D is possibly TRBD2 (5 bases). This CDR3 contains 15 residues. Trimming left V 7 bases short and J 1 base short, with 16 bases between. Germline values: CDR1 LNHDA, CDR2 SQIVND (reference sequence). CDR3 loop: CASTQRAALQETQYF. CDR3 in DNA: TGTGCCAGTACCCAGAGGGCCGCGCTCCAAGAGACCCAGTACTTC.

This rearrangement joins TRBV6-5 to TRBJ1-2; D may be TRBD1 (6 bases). Germline values: CDR1 MNHEY, CDR2 SVGAGI. V was shortened by 4 bases and J by 2 bases, with 8 bases between the two germline ends. CDR3 length equals 13 residues. The CDR3 sequence: CASSSGQNYGYTF. The CDR3 DNA reads as TGTGCCAGCAGTTCCGGACAGAACTATGGCTACACCTTC.

V usage is TRBV28 and J usage is TRBJ1-4; D gene uncertain. Germline V gives CDR1 MDHEN, CDR2 SYDVKM. This CDR3 has 13 residues. V dropped 7 bases and J dropped 5 bases, with 11 bases sitting between them. The CDR3: CASTPSGNEKLFF. Written as DNA, the CDR3 is TGTGCCAGCACCCCCAGCGGGAATGAAAAACTGTTTTTT. The full variable domain, its missing parts supplied by reference TRBV28 and TRBJ1-4, is DVKVTQSSRYLVKRTGEKVFLECVQDMDHENMFWYRQDPGLGLRLIYFSYDVKMKEKGDIPEGYSVSREKKERFSLILESASTNQTSMYLCASTPSGNEKLFFGSGTQLSVL.

The chain's CDR3 is CASSQVGDSYGYTF. The CDR3, as DNA: TGCGCCAGCAGCCAAGTTGGGGACAGCTATGGCTACACCTTC. The rearrangement links TRBV4-1 to TRBJ1-2, with 7 bases matching TRBD1. CDR3 length equals 14 residues. Germline V gives CDR1 MGHRA, CDR2 YSYEKL. V shed 1 base, J shed 4 bases, and the junction held 3 bases outside the gene matches.

This clone was seen a single time. The V call is TRBV6-5, the J call TRBJ2-3, with D hard to call. The CDR3 runs to 16 residues. The germline CDR1 and CDR2 sequences are MNHEY and SVGAGI. The V and J ends lost 2 bases and 4 bases respectively, with 16 bases between them. CDR3 protein: CASSYATPGGADTQYF. The CDR3 DNA is TGTGCCAGCAGTTACGCGACCCCGGGTGGCGCAGATACGCAGTATTTT.

The chain links TRBV18 to TRBJ1-5, with D maybe TRBD1 (5 bases). Trimming removed 3 bases at V and 4 bases at J, with 13 bases between. CDR1 is KGHSH, CDR2 LQKENI, per germline. This CDR3 contains 15 residues. The DNA of the CDR3 is TGTGCCAGCTCACCTTATTCAGGGAGGAATCAGCCCCAGCATTTT. Translating gives CASSPYSGRNQPQHF.

The gene calls are TRBV23-1 and TRBJ1-1, with D hard to call. Being an ORF, TRBV23-1 has a function that is uncertain. V was cut by 1 base and J by 1 base, with 4 bases left in between. The CDR3 covers 13 residues. The CDR3 nucleotides are TGCGCCAGCAGTCAATTGAGGAACACTGAAGCTTTCTTT. It translates to CASSQLRNTEAFF.

Worth noting for this clone: An end of the junction does not agree with germline; a read error may underlie this. The rearrangement links TRBV15 to TRBJ2-2; 7 bases are a match to TRBD1. CDR1 and CDR2 (germline): LNHNV, YYDKDF (reference sequence). This CDR3 spans 15 amino acids. CDR3 in DNA: TGTGCCACCTGCAGGACAGGACAAAACACCGGGGAGCTGTTTTTT. Encoded protein: CATCRTGQNTGELFF.

The chain recombines TRBV29-1 with TRBJ1-3; tentative D call: TRBD1 (5 bases). This CDR3 is 13 amino acids long. CDR1 SQVTM and CDR2 ANQGSEA come from the germline V gene. Between the trimmed V and J ends, which lost 3 bases and 4 bases, there was a span of 10 bases. CDR3 amino acids: CSVEGLNGNTIYF. The DNA of the CDR3 is TGCAGCGTTGAGGGACTGAACGGAAACACCATATATTTT. Supplemented by reference TRBV29-1 and TRBJ1-3, the full variable domain reads SAVISQKPSRDICQRGTSLTIQCQVDSQVTMMFWYRQQPGQSLTLIATANQGSEATYESGFVIDKFPISRPNLTFSTLTVSNMSPEDSSIYLCSVEGLNGNTIYFGEGSWLTVV.

This clone occurred once. This chain connects TRBV27 to TRBJ2-2, with D possibly matching TRBD1 (6 bases). Germline loops: CDR1 MNHEY, CDR2 SMNVEV (reference sequence). Trimming left V 3 bases short and J 6 bases short, with 14 bases between. This CDR3 is built from 15 residues. The CDR3 bases are TGTGCCAGCAGTTTGACAGGCCCCGTCCCCGGGGAGCTGTTTTTT. Its translation is CASSLTGPVPGELFF.

J is TRBJ1-3 and V is TRBV25-1, with D perhaps matching TRBD1 (6 bases). CDR3 length: 15 amino acids. Trimming left V 0 bases short and J 8 bases short, with 14 bases between. Germline CDR1 and CDR2: MGHDK and SYGVNS. Here the CDR3 DNA reads TGTGCCAGCAGTGAATATGGGGGGGCGACGGACACCATATATTTT. Encoded protein: CASSEYGGATDTIYF.

The rearrangement joins TRBV14 to TRBJ2-7; D may be TRBD1 (6 bases). Trimming left V 1 base short and J 3 bases short, with 16 bases between. CDR3 length: 16 amino acids. Per the germline V gene, CDR1 is SGHDN and CDR2 is FVKESK. CDR3 DNA: TGTGCCAGCAGCCAAGGGGCCGGGACATTGGGCTACGAGCAGTACTTC. Residues: CASSQGAGTLGYEQYF.